Below, 17 T cell receptor beta chains from the same sample are listed, as sequenced in a study of OX40 agonist ivuxolimab in advanced cancers. Using immunoSEQ multiplex PCR, the repertoire was profiled, and TCRdb retains in-frame clones only, with some absent. This table holds some 61,000 clones, about 90% found once. Sample: CD4+ or CD8+ T cells sorted from blood, taken in a trial of the OX40 agonist ivuxolimab. The receptors stem from an adult with an advanced solid tumor such as melanoma, head and neck, liver or kidney cancer.

This clone was observed a single time. The chain recombines TRBV7-9 with TRBJ2-5; D is possibly TRBD1 (5 bases). Trimming shortened V by 3 bases and J by 2 bases, and 7 bases separated the two germline ends. CDR3 length equals 13 residues. The germline CDR1 and CDR2 sequences are SEHNR and FQNEAQ (reference sequence). CDR3 DNA sequence: TGTGCCAGCAGCTTCCGACAGCAAGAGACCCAGTACTTC. Protein: CASSFRQQETQYF.

This chain uses TRBV7-9 with TRBJ2-7; 7 bases are a match to TRBD2. The germline gives CDR1 SEHNR, CDR2 FQNEAQ (reference sequence). With 5 bases clipped from V and 3 bases from J, the junction kept 7 bases outside the gene matches. The CDR3 covers 14 residues. The chain's CDR3 is CASSTSSGVYEQYF. The CDR3 DNA follows: TGTGCCAGCAGCACGTCTAGCGGAGTCTACGAGCAGTACTTC.

The rearrangement joins TRBV11-3 to TRBJ1-2; possibly TRBD1 for D (6 bases). V gave up 5 bases and J gave up 8 bases, with 12 bases separating them. Germline V gene lookup returns CDR1 SGHNT and CDR2 YENEEA. The CDR3 contains 12 residues. For the CDR3, the DNA is TGTGCCAGCAGCCTCACAGGGCGCGGCTACACCTTC. This gives the protein CASSLTGRGYTF.

This chain joins TRBV7-3 and TRBJ2-7; tentative D call: TRBD2 (5 bases). Germline lookup yields CDR1 SGHTA and CDR2 FQGTGA. The CDR3 contains 16 residues. Trimming removed 5 bases at V and 0 bases at J, with 17 bases between. The CDR3 DNA sequence: TGTGCCAGCAGCCCGGCCGGCGGGCCCAGCTCCTACGAGCAGTACTTC. Residues: CASSPAGGPSSYEQYF.

This clone has a single count. The chain is built from TRBV30 and TRBJ2-7; D is unresolved. The CDR3 spans 11 residues. Germline V gives CDR1 GTSNPN, CDR2 SVGIG (reference sequence). Trimming left V 5 bases short and J 3 bases short, with 8 bases between. CDR3 region: CAWHTYYEQYF. Written as DNA, the CDR3 is TGTGCCTGGCATACATACTACGAGCAGTACTTC. The full variable domain, its missing parts supplied by reference TRBV30 and TRBJ2-7, is SQTIHQWPATLVQPVGSPLSLECTVEGTSNPNLYWYRQAAGRGLQLLFYSVGIGQISSEVPQNLSASRPQDRQFILSSKKLLLSDSGFYLCAWHTYYEQYFGPGTRLTVT.

This chain connects TRBV21-1 to TRBJ2-7; the table's D call TRBD2 went unverified against the DNA. TRBV21-1 is flagged as a pseudogene. This CDR3 is built from 21 residues. In DNA, the CDR3 is TGTGCCAGCAGCAAAGTAAGTAGGGCGGGAGCCGGTTGTCCTAATACCTACGAGCAGTACTTC. Protein product: CASSKVSRAGAGCPNTYEQYF.

A remark on this clone: A junction boundary mismatches the germline segment, possibly from a read error. This chain links TRBV7-7 with TRBJ2-1, with 12 bases fitting TRBD2. Germline V gene lookup returns CDR1 SSHAT and CDR2 FNYEAQ (reference sequence). CDR3 length: 15 amino acids. CDR3 sequence reads: CASSPATSGGHEQFF. Here the CDR3 DNA reads TGTGCTAGCAGCCCGGCGACTAGCGGGGGACACGAGCAGTTCTTC.

This chain uses TRBV7-3 with TRBJ2-1; 9 positions match TRBD1. The CDR3 has 15 residues. The germline V gene has CDR1 SGHTA and CDR2 FQGTGA. V dropped 5 bases and J dropped 2; count of bases not matched to a gene: 4. CDR3 loop: CASSSRDRAYNEQFF. The DNA for the CDR3 is TGTGCCAGCAGCAGTCGGGACAGGGCCTACAATGAGCAGTTCTTC.

The gene calls are TRBV27 and TRBJ1-6; TRBD1 is a possible D gene (6 bases). Per the germline V gene, CDR1 is MNHEY and CDR2 is SMNVEV (reference sequence). This CDR3 has 14 amino acids. V lost 4 bases and J lost 11, with 15 bases in between. CDR3 bases: TGTGCCAGCAGTTCCCGGACCCGGGGGCCACCCCTCCACTTT. This encodes CASSSRTRGPPLHF.

V is TRBV10-3 and J is TRBJ2-5, with 7 bases fitting TRBD1. Losses at the gene ends were 0 bases for V and 3 bases for J; bases not matched to a gene: 4. The CDR3 runs 15 residues. Germline V gene data show CDR1 as ENHRY and CDR2 as SYGVKD. The CDR3 here is CAISESVTGKETQYF. In DNA, the CDR3 is TGTGCCATCAGTGAGTCAGTGACAGGGAAAGAGACCCAGTACTTC.

The CDR3 sequence is CASRFGEVRTETQYF. CDR3 coding DNA: TGTGCCAGCAGGTTTGGGGAAGTACGTACGGAGACCCAGTACTTC. The rearrangement joins TRBV21-1 to TRBJ2-5. TRBV21-1 is a recognized pseudogene. This CDR3 comprises 15 residues.

This sequence joins TRBV5-6 and TRBJ2-1; possibly TRBD1 for D (6 bases). V was shortened by 3 bases and J by 2 bases, with 12 bases between the two germline ends. This CDR3 region has 15 residues. Germline V gives CDR1 SGHDT, CDR2 YYEEEE. CDR3: CASSSSGDPYNEQFF. The CDR3 nucleotides are TGTGCCAGCAGCTCCTCAGGGGACCCCTACAATGAGCAGTTCTTC.

The chain is built from TRBV6-5 and TRBJ2-7; TRBD1 is a possible D gene (6 bases). This CDR3 contains 14 residues. Trimming removed 2 bases from V and 3 bases from J, with 11 bases in between. Germline V gene lookup returns CDR1 MNHEY and CDR2 SVGAGI. DNA of the CDR3: TGTGCCAGCAGTTACGCACGGGACAACTACGAGCAGTACTTC. It specifies CASSYARDNYEQYF.

This clone was found once. The chain uses TRBV29-1 and TRBJ1-2; D gene unclear. This CDR3 comprises 11 residues. Deletions cut 6 bases from V and 5 bases from J, with 10 bases between. Germline assignment: CDR1 SQVTM and CDR2 ANQGSEA. CDR3 nucleotides: TGCAGCGTGTGGCAGAATTATGGCTACACCTTC. This encodes CSVWQNYGYTF.

CDR3 DNA sequence: TGTGCCACCAAGGAGGGGGCCGGGAATCAGCCCCAGCATTTT. Translated: CATKEGAGNQPQHF. The V and J genes are TRBV6-5 and TRBJ1-5; 7 positions match TRBD1. This CDR3 comprises 14 residues. The ends lost 10 bases at V and 4 bases at J; junction bases unmatched: 10. Germline V lookup: CDR1 MNHEY, CDR2 SVGAGI.

This chain joins TRBV2 and TRBJ2-5; the D is unclear. The germline CDR1 and CDR2 sequences are SNHLY and FYNNEI. Deletions cut 1 base from V and 6 bases from J, with 0 bases between. The CDR3 spans 10 residues. CDR3 protein: CASSEETQYF. DNA of the CDR3: TGTGCCAGCAGTGAAGAGACCCAGTACTTC.

V usage is TRBV18 and J usage is TRBJ2-5, with D unclear. V lost 1 base and J 1 base, leaving 7 bases between the germline ends. CDR1 and CDR2 from the germline V gene are KGHSH and LQKENI. There are 14 residues in the CDR3. The CDR3 sequence is CASSPLHSQETQYF. The CDR3 DNA reads as TGTGCCAGCTCACCACTCCACAGCCAAGAGACCCAGTACTTC.